Following are 20 T cell receptor beta chains from one sample sequenced in a study of blood T cell repertoires in COVID-19. Generated by immunoSEQ multiplex PCR, the TCRdb table keeps only in-frame clones and is missing some. The repertoire includes around 300,000 clones, around 90% of them detected once, and around 0.96% sits in the top ten. The specimen was peripheral blood. Source of these receptors: a woman aged 35 to 49 with COVID-19, enrolled during active disease.

The chain is built from TRBV5-6 and TRBJ1-2, with TRBD1 as a possible D gene (6 bases). Trimming stripped 0 bases from V and 7 bases from J, with 16 bases between. Germline V gene sequence: CDR1 SGHDT, CDR2 YYEEEE. There are 15 residues in the CDR3. This CDR3 reads CASSLERRGEVGYTF. CDR3 nucleotides: TGTGCCAGCAGCTTGGAACGCAGGGGTGAGGTTGGCTACACCTTC.

The chain couples TRBV5-1 to TRBJ2-7, with unresolved D. CDR3 length: 13 amino acids. V was shortened by 2 bases and J by 2 bases, with 8 bases between the two germline ends. CDR1 is SGHRS, CDR2 YFSETQ, per germline. The CDR3 region has the DNA TGCGCCAGCAGCTTTGACAACGCCTACGAGCAGTACTTC. Translating gives CASSFDNAYEQYF.

V gene TRBV5-5 combines with J gene TRBJ1-5, with TRBD1 as a possible D gene (6 bases). V lost 0 bases and J 2 bases, leaving 6 bases between the germline ends. The CDR3 loop spans 14 amino acids. In germline, CDR1 is SGHKS, CDR2 YYEKEE (reference sequence). The CDR3 DNA is TGTGCCAGCAGCTTGGGGACAGGCAATCAGCCCCAGCATTTT. It codes for CASSLGTGNQPQHF.

The chain uses TRBV3-1 (or the pseudogene TRBV3-2) and TRBJ2-2; a weak D match, TRBD1 (6 bases). Between the trimmed V and J ends, which lost 2 bases and 2 bases, there was a span of 15 bases. Germline V CDR1 and CDR2: LGHDT, YNNKEL (reference sequence). The CDR3 covers 17 residues. The CDR3 DNA reads TGTGCCAGCAGCCAACAGGGCGAGGGGGTAAACACCGGGGAGCTGTTTTTT. Encoded protein: CASSQQGEGVNTGELFF.

In DNA, the CDR3 is TGTGCCAGCAGTTCACAGGAGAGCTCCTACGAGCAGTACTTC. It yields the protein CASSSQESSYEQYF. This chain links TRBV7-9 with TRBJ2-7; D may be TRBD1 (5 bases). The CDR3 is 14 amino acids. The V gene's germline CDR1 is SEHNR and CDR2 FQNEAQ (reference sequence). Trimming took 6 bases from V and 0 from J, leaving 12 bases between them.

The chain links TRBV4-1 to TRBJ2-1; D ambiguous. The length of the CDR3 is 15 residues. Germline-derived CDR1 and CDR2 are MGHRA and YSYEKL. V was clipped by 1 base and J by 0 bases, with 7 bases between them. The CDR3 sequence: CASSQAVSSYNEQFF. CDR3 sequence (DNA): TGCGCCAGCAGCCAAGCGGTTAGCTCCTACAATGAGCAGTTCTTC.

The chain carries TRBV7-3 and TRBJ1-2; 9 bases agree with TRBD1. The CDR3 extends over 13 amino acids. The germline CDR1 and CDR2 sequences are SGHTA and FQGTGA. Trimming took 4 bases from V and 5 from J; bases not matched to a gene: 2. CDR3: CASSSGQGYGYTF. CDR3 coding DNA: TGTGCCAGCAGCTCAGGACAGGGGTATGGCTACACCTTC.

The V and J genes are TRBV6-5 and TRBJ2-5; 7 bases agree with TRBD1. Per the germline V gene, CDR1 is MNHEY and CDR2 is SVGAGI. The trim removed 6 bases at V and 4 bases at J, leaving 2 bases unmatched. The CDR3 is 12 residues long. The CDR3 nucleotides read TGTGCCAGCAGGACAGGGACAGAGACCCAGTACTTC. As protein: CASRTGTETQYF.

The CDR3 DNA follows: TGTGCCAGCTCACTTAGACTAGCGGGTAACACAGATACGCAGTATTTT. Amino acids: CASSLRLAGNTDTQYF. J is TRBJ2-3 and V is TRBV18; TRBD2 matches at 10 bases. Germline CDR1 KGHSH, CDR2 LQKENI. V lost 4 bases and J lost 2; bases outside the gene matches: 6. The CDR3 has 16 amino acids.

The V gene is TRBV10-1, the J gene TRBJ1-1, with D possibly matching TRBD1 (5 bases). Between the trimmed V and J ends, which lost 11 bases and 4 bases, there was a span of 17 bases. The CDR3 has 13 residues. CDR1 is WNHNN and CDR2 is SYGVQD in the germline V gene (reference sequence). The CDR3 DNA follows: TGCGCCCCGCCGGAAGGGGCGAGCACTGAAGCTTTCTTT. Translation gives CAPPEGASTEAFF.

The V and J genes are TRBV2 and TRBJ1-1; 9 positions agree with TRBD1. This CDR3 contains 14 residues. V lost 6 bases and J lost 1; bases outside the gene matches: 3. Germline loops: CDR1 SNHLY, CDR2 FYNNEI. The CDR3 spells CASRSDRGNTEAFF. Here the CDR3 DNA reads TGTGCCAGCAGATCGGACAGGGGGAACACTGAAGCTTTCTTT.

The chain links TRBV27 to TRBJ2-7; 8 bases match TRBD1. The germline V gene encodes CDR1 MNHEY and CDR2 SMNVEV (reference sequence). This CDR3 contains 14 residues. The ends lost 0 bases at V and 6 bases at J; junction bases unmatched: 4. Here the CDR3 DNA reads TGTGCCAGCAGTTTATCGACAGGGGTGGGCGAGCAGTACTTC. As protein: CASSLSTGVGEQYF.

This clone was seen just once. CDR3 loop: CASSRGTEAFF. In DNA form, the CDR3 reads TGTGCCAGCAGCAGAGGGACTGAAGCTTTCTTT. The rearrangement joins TRBV3-1 (or the pseudogene TRBV3-2) to TRBJ1-1; D is undetermined. The CDR3 length is 11 residues. The V end lost 5 bases, the J end lost 5 bases, and 6 bases lay between the germline ends. The germline gives CDR1 LGHDT, CDR2 YNNKEL (reference sequence).

J is TRBJ2-7 and V is TRBV11-2; 11 bases are a match to TRBD2. This CDR3 is built from 18 residues. Trimming cost V 5 bases and J 3 bases; bases outside gene matches: 15. The V gene's germline CDR1 is SGHAT and CDR2 FQNNGV. The CDR3 region has the DNA TGTGCCAGCAGCCAGACTAGCGGGACTAAAAAACTAAACTACGAGCAGTACTTC. Its translation: CASSQTSGTKKLNYEQYF.

V and J are TRBV9 and TRBJ1-2; possible D gene TRBD1, 6 bases. Trimming removed 7 bases at V and 4 bases at J, with 17 bases between. The length of the CDR3 is 14 residues. Germline V gene data show CDR1 as SGDLS and CDR2 as YYNGEE. Here the CDR3 DNA reads TGTGCCAGCGGGGCCGGGACACTAAGCTATGGCTACACCTTC. Amino acids: CASGAGTLSYGYTF.

The chain uses TRBV27 and TRBJ1-3; D may be TRBD1 (6 bases). The CDR3 covers 16 residues. Trimming shortened V by 4 bases and J by 4 bases, and 17 bases separated the two germline ends. Germline V CDR1 and CDR2: MNHEY, SMNVEV (reference sequence). The CDR3 bases are TGTGCCAGCAGTTCCTTACAGGGTACAAGAGGAAACACCATATATTTT. It is translated as CASSSLQGTRGNTIYF.

V and J are TRBV25-1 and TRBJ2-7, with a weak D call TRBD2 (5 bases). The CDR3 spans 14 residues. The germline gives CDR1 MGHDK, CDR2 SYGVNS. V lost 1 base and J lost 6, with 13 bases in between. The CDR3 DNA follows: TGTGCCAGCAGTGAATCTAGGCTAGCAGGCGAGCAGTACTTC. As protein: CASSESRLAGEQYF.

This sequence joins TRBV28 and TRBJ1-1; perhaps TRBD1 as D (6 bases). This CDR3 comprises 14 residues. Germline CDR1 and CDR2: MDHEN and SYDVKM. With 5 bases removed from V and 12 bases from J, the gap between germline ends came to 22 bases. DNA for the CDR3: TGTGCCAGCAGTCTGACAGGATTCCTAACGGGAACTTTCTTT. Translating it yields CASSLTGFLTGTFF. The full variable domain, in which reference TRBV28 and TRBJ1-1 provide the parts outside the CDR3, is DVKVTQSSRYLVKRTGEKVFLECVQDMDHENMFWYRQDPGLGLRLIYFSYDVKMKEKGDIPEGYSVSREKKERFSLILESASTNQTSMYLCASSLTGFLTGTFFGQGTRLTVV.

The chain is built from TRBV5-1 and TRBJ2-3; D gene uncertain. Trimming left V 2 bases short and J 4 bases short, with 8 bases between. Germline V gene sequence: CDR1 SGHRS, CDR2 YFSETQ. This CDR3 region has 13 residues. This CDR3 is CASSFGSADTQYF. CDR3 nucleotide sequence: TGCGCCAGCAGCTTCGGGTCCGCAGATACGCAGTATTTT.

This chain uses TRBV6-5 with TRBJ1-2; 9 bases fit TRBD1. CDR3 length: 15 amino acids. Unmatched junction bases numbered 8, after V lost 0 bases and J lost 9 bases. Germline CDR1 MNHEY, CDR2 SVGAGI. The DNA for the CDR3 is TGTGCCAGCAGTTACTCTCCTCGGGACAGGGCGAGCTACACCTTC. Its protein is CASSYSPRDRASYTF.